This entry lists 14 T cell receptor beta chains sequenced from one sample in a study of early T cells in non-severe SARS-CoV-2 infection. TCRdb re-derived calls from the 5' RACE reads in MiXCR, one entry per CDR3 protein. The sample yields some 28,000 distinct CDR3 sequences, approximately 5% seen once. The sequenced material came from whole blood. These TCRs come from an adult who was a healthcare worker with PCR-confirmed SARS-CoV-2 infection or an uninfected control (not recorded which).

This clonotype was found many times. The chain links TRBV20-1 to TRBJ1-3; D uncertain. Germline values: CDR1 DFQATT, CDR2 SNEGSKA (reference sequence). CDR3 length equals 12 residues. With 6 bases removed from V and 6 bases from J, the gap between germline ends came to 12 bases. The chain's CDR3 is CSAPREENTIYF. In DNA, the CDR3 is TGCAGTGCCCCCCGGGAGGAAAACACCATATATTTT.

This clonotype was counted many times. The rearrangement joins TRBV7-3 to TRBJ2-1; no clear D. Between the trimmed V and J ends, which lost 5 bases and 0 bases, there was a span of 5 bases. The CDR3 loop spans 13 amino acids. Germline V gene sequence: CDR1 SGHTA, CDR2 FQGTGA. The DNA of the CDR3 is TGTGCCAGCAGCCAGAGCTCCTACAATGAGCAGTTCTTC. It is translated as CASSQSSYNEQFF.

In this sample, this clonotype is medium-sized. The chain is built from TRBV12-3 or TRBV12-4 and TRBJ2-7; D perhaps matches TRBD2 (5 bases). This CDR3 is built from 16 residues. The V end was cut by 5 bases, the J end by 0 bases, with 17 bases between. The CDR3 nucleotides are TGTGCCAGCAGTCCGATGCGCGGGTTCCGCTCCTACGAGCAGTACTTC. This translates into CASSPMRGFRSYEQYF.

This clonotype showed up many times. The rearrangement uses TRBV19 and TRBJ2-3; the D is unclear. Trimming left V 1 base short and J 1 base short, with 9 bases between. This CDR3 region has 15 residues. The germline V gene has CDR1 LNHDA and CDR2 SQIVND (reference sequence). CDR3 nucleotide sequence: TGTGCCAGTAGTATAGGCCTAGTAGGCACAGATACGCAGTATTTT. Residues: CASSIGLVGTDTQYF.

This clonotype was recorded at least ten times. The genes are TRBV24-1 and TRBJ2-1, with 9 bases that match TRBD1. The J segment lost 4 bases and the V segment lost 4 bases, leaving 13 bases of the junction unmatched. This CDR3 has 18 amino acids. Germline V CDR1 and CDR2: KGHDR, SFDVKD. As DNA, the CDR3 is TGTGCCACCAGTGACCAAAAAAAAATGGGACAGGGATACAATGAGCAGTTCTTC. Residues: CATSDQKKMGQGYNEQFF.

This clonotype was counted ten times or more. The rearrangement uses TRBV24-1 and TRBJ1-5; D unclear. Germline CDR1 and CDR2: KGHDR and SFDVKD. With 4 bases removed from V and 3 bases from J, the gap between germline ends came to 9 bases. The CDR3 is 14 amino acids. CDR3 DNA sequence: TGTGCCACCAGTGACTACGATTACAATCAGCCCCAGCATTTT. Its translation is CATSDYDYNQPQHF.

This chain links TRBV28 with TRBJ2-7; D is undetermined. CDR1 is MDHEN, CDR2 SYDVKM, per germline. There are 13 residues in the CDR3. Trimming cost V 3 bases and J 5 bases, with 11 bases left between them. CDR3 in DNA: TGTGCCAGCAGTTTGAGAATCCGGGACGAGCAGTACTTC. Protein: CASSLRIRDEQYF.

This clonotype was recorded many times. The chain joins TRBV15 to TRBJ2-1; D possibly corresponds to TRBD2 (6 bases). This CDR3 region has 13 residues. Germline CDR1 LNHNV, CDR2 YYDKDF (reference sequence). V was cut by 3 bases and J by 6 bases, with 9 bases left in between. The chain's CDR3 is CATSSISGNEQFF. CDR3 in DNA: TGTGCCACCAGCAGCATTAGCGGCAATGAGCAGTTCTTC.

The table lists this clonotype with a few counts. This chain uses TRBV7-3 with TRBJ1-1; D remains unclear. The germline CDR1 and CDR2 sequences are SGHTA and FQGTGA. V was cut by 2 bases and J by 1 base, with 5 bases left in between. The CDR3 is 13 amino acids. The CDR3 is CASSLSANTEAFF. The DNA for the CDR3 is TGTGCCAGCAGCTTATCAGCGAACACTGAAGCTTTCTTT.

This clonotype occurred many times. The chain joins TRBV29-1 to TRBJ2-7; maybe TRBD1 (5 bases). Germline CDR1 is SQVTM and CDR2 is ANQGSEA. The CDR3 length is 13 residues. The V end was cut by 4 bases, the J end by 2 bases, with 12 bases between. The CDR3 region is CSVGSGRAYEQYF. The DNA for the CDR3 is TGCAGCGTTGGTTCGGGCAGGGCCTACGAGCAGTACTTC.

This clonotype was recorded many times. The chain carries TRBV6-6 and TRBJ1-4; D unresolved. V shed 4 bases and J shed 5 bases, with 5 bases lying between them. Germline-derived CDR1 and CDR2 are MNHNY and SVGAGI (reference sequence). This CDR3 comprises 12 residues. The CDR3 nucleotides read TGTGCCAGCAGTTCCACAAATGAAAAACTGTTTTTT. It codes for CASSSTNEKLFF.

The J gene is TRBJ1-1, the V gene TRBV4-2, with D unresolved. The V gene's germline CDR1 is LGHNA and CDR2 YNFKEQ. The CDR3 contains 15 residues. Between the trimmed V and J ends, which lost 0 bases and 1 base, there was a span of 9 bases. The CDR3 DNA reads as TGTGCCAGCAGCCAAGATCAACTTACGAACACTGAAGCTTTCTTT. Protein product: CASSQDQLTNTEAFF.

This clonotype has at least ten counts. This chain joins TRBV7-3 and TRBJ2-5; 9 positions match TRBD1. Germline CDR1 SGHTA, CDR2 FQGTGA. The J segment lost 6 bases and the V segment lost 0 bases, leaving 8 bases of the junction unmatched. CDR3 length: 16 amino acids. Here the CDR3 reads CASSLTIQGAVKTQYF. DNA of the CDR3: TGTGCCAGCAGCTTAACGATACAGGGGGCCGTAAAGACCCAGTACTTC.

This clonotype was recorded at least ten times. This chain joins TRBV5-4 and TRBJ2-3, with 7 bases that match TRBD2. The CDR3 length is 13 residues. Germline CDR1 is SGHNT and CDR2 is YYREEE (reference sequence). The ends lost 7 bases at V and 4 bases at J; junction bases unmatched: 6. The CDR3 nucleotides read TGTGCCAGCGGACTAGTCGGATCAGATACGCAGTATTTT. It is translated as CASGLVGSDTQYF.